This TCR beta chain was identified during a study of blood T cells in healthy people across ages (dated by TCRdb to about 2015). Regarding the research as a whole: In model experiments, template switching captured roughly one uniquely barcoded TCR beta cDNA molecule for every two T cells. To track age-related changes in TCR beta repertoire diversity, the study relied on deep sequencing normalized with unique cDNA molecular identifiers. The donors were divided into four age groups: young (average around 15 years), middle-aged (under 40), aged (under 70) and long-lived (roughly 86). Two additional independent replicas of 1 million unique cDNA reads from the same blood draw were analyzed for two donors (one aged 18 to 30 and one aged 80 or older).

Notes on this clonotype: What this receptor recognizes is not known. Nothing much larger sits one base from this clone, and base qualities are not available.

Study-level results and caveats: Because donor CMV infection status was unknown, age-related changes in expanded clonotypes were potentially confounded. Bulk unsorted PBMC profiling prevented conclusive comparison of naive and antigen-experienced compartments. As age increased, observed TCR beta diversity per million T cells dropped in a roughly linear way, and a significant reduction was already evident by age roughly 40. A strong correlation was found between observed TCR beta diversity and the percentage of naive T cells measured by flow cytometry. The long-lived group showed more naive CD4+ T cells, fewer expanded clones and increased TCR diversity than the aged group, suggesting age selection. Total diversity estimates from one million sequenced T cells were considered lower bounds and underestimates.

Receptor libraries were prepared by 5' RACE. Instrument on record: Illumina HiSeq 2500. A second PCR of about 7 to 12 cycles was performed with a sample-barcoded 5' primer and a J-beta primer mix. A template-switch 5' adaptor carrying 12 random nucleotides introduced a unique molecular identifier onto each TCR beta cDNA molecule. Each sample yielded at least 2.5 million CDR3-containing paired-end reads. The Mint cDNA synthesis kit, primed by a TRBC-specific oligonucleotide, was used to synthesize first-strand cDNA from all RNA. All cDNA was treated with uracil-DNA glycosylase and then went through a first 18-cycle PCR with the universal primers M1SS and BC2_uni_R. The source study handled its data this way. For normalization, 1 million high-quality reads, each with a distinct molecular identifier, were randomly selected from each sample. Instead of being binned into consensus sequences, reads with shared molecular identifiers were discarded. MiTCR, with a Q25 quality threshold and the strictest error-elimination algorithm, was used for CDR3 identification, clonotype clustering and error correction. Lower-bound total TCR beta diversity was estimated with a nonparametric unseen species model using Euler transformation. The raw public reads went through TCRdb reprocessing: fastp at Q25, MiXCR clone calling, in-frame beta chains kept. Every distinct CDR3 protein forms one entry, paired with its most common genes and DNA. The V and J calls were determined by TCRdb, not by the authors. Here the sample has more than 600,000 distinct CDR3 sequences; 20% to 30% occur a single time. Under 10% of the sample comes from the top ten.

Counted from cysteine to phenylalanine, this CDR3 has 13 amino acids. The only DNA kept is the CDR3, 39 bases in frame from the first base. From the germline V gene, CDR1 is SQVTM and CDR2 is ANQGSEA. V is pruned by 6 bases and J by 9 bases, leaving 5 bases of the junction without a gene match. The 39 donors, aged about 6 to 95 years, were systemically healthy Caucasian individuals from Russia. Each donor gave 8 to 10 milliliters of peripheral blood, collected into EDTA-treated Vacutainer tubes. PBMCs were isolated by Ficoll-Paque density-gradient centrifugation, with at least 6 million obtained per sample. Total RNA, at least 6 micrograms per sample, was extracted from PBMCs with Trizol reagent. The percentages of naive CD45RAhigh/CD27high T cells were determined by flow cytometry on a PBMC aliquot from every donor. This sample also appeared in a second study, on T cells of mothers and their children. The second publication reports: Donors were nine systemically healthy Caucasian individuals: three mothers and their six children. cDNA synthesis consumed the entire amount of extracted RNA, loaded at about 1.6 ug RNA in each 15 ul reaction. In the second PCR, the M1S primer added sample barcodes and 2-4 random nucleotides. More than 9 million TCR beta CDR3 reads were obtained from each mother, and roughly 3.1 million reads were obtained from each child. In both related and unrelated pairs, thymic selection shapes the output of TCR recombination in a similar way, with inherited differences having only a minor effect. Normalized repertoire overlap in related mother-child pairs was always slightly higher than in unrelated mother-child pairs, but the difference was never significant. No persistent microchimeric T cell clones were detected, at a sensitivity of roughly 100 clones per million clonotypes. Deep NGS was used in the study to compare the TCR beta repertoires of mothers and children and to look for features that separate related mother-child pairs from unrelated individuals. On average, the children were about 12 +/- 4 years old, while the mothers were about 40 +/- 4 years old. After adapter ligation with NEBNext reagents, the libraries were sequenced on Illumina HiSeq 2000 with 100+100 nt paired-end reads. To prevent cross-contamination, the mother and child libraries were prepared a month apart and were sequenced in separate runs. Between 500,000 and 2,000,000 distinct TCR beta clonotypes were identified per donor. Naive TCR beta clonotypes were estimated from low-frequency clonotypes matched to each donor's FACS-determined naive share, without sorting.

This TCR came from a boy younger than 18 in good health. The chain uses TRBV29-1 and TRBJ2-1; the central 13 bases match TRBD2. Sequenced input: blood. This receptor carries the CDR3 CSVLAGGFVEQFF. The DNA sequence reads TGCAGCGTACTAGCGGGAGGGTTCGTTGAGCAGTTCTTC.